Below, 23 T cell receptor beta chains from the same sample are listed, as sequenced in a study of cytomegalovirus exposure and HLA in healthy donors. Both 60 Vbeta primers and 13 Jbeta primers went into the PCR. The repertoire was sequenced with immunoSEQ multiplex PCR; TCRdb's copy has only in-frame clones and lacks some. The sample lists about 120,000 clones; about 80% were seen once. The sequencing sample was made of PBMCs. The receptor set was obtained from a woman in her forties in good health and CMV-seropositive.

V and J are TRBV19 and TRBJ2-7; 7 bases line up with TRBD1. CDR1 LNHDA and CDR2 SQIVND come from the germline V gene (reference sequence). This CDR3 region has 13 residues. Trimming removed 5 bases from V and 6 bases from J; junction bases left unmatched: 7. The CDR3 sequence is CASSSQGKGEQYF. Here the CDR3 DNA reads TGTGCCAGTAGTTCACAGGGGAAGGGCGAGCAGTACTTC.

V usage is TRBV2 and J usage is TRBJ1-4; TRBD1 is a possible D gene (6 bases). This CDR3 has 15 residues. The germline gives CDR1 SNHLY, CDR2 FYNNEI. V lost 2 bases and J lost 4, with 11 bases in between. In nucleotides, the CDR3 is TGTGCCAGCAGTGAAAGGGGGACCCGTAATGAAAAACTGTTTTTT. Protein product: CASSERGTRNEKLFF.

The gene calls are TRBV4-3 and TRBJ2-3; 8 bases match TRBD1. The V and J ends lost 0 bases and 5 bases, in that order; junction bases with no gene match: 13. The V gene's germline CDR1 is LGHNA and CDR2 YSLEER. CDR3 length: 18 residues. CDR3 residues: CASSQDQNRQGLGDTQYF. In DNA form, the CDR3 reads TGCGCCAGCAGCCAAGATCAGAATAGACAGGGGTTGGGAGATACGCAGTATTTT.

The chain joins TRBV19 to TRBJ2-3; 11 bases are a match to TRBD2. The V gene's germline CDR1 is LNHDA and CDR2 SQIVND (reference sequence). The length of the CDR3 is 13 residues. V dropped 8 bases and J dropped 6; count of bases not matched to a gene: 4. CDR3 residues: CASQTSGADTQYF. CDR3 coding DNA: TGTGCCAGTCAGACTAGCGGGGCGGATACGCAGTATTTT.

The genes are TRBV10-1 and TRBJ2-7, with 8 bases aligning to TRBD1. The CDR3 has 15 residues. Germline values: CDR1 WNHNN, CDR2 SYGVQD (reference sequence). V lost 0 bases and J lost 2; bases outside the gene matches: 3. CDR3 nucleotide sequence: TGCGCCAGCAGTGAGTCCGGGACAGGAGCCTACGAGCAGTACTTC. This codes for CASSESGTGAYEQYF.

The V and J genes are TRBV19 and TRBJ2-3; maybe TRBD2 (5 bases). Trimming took 3 bases from V and 2 from J, leaving 18 bases between them. Germline V gene sequence: CDR1 LNHDA, CDR2 SQIVND (reference sequence). The CDR3 is 17 amino acids. In nucleotides, the CDR3 is TGTGCCAGTAGTATTAAGGACTCCACCTGGGACACAGATACGCAGTATTTT. As protein: CASSIKDSTWDTDTQYF.

The chain employs TRBV2 and TRBJ2-2; possible D gene TRBD2, 5 bases. The V end lost 5 bases, the J end lost 2 bases, and 12 bases lay between the germline ends. The germline CDR1 and CDR2 sequences are SNHLY and FYNNEI. This CDR3 has 15 residues. Here the CDR3 reads CASSREGVNTGELFF. CDR3 nucleotide sequence: TGTGCCAGCAGTAGAGAGGGCGTTAACACCGGGGAGCTGTTTTTT.

This chain joins TRBV11-2 and TRBJ1-1, with a possible D match to TRBD1 (5 bases). The germline V gene encodes CDR1 SGHAT and CDR2 FQNNGV. V lost 5 bases and J 1 base, leaving 8 bases between the germline ends. The CDR3 is 13 residues long. The CDR3 sequence is CASSRQGNTEAFF. CDR3 coding DNA: TGTGCCAGCAGCCGGCAGGGGAACACTGAAGCTTTCTTT.

The rearrangement joins TRBV2 to TRBJ2-3; 9 bases are a match to TRBD1. This CDR3 contains 15 residues. Per the germline V gene, CDR1 is SNHLY and CDR2 is FYNNEI. V was clipped by 6 bases and J by 3 bases; unmatched bases: 7. This CDR3 is CASRPGQGLTDTQYF. Here the CDR3 DNA reads TGTGCCAGCAGACCGGGACAGGGCCTAACAGATACGCAGTATTTT.

The rearrangement uses TRBV4-1 and TRBJ2-1; D is possibly TRBD1 (5 bases). Germline V gene lookup returns CDR1 MGHRA and CDR2 YSYEKL. The CDR3 has 15 amino acids. The V gene lost 1 base and the J gene lost 7 bases, with 14 bases spanning the gap. CDR3 sequence reads: CASSQVGALVNEQFF. CDR3 nucleotide sequence: TGCGCCAGCAGCCAAGTTGGGGCTCTAGTTAATGAGCAGTTCTTC.

J is TRBJ2-1 and V is TRBV11-2; no definite D call. The germline CDR1 and CDR2 sequences are SGHAT and FQNNGV. The CDR3 has 14 amino acids. Trimming removed 0 bases from V and 4 bases from J, with 7 bases in between. In DNA, the CDR3 is TGTGCCAGCAGCTTAGATTACCAGTACAATGAGCAGTTCTTC. Protein sequence: CASSLDYQYNEQFF.

J is TRBJ1-4 and V is TRBV7-3; D unresolved. V was trimmed by 3 bases and J by 7 bases, leaving 12 bases between them. The CDR3 is 14 amino acids. The germline CDR1 and CDR2 sequences are SGHTA and FQGTGA. The CDR3 DNA follows: TGTGCCAGCAGCTTGGCGGGAGTCTTTGAAAAACTGTTTTTT. Translated: CASSLAGVFEKLFF.

This sequence joins TRBV7-9 and TRBJ2-7; D is perhaps TRBD1 (5 bases). The CDR3 has 16 amino acids. V shed 1 base and J shed 3 bases, with 16 bases lying between them. The germline CDR1 and CDR2 sequences are SEHNR and FQNEAQ (reference sequence). CDR3 amino acids: CASSLVAGQTYYEQYF. The CDR3 region has the DNA TGTGCCAGCAGCTTAGTAGCAGGGCAGACCTACTACGAGCAGTACTTC.

This rearrangement joins TRBV18 to TRBJ2-7; maybe TRBD1 (5 bases). The CDR3 has 14 amino acids. Germline V gives CDR1 KGHSH, CDR2 LQKENI. V lost 2 bases and J 2 bases, leaving 10 bases between the germline ends. The CDR3 sequence: CASSPNLDTYEQYF. The CDR3 DNA reads as TGTGCCAGCTCACCAAACTTGGACACCTACGAGCAGTACTTC.

This clone was seen more than once but under ten times. CDR3 residues: CASSAGQGFQNEKLFF. CDR3 nucleotides: TGCGCCAGCAGCGCGGGACAGGGCTTTCAGAATGAAAAACTGTTTTTT. This chain links TRBV5-1 with TRBJ1-4, with 9 bases identical to TRBD1. J was trimmed by 5 bases and V by 4 bases; bases with no gene match: 9. The CDR3 runs to 16 residues. Germline assignment: CDR1 SGHRS and CDR2 YFSETQ.

The CDR3 sequence is CATSRGGTGAYEQYF. The CDR3 DNA is TGTGCCACCAGCAGAGGAGGGACAGGGGCCTACGAGCAGTACTTC. The rearrangement links TRBV15 to TRBJ2-7; 10 bases align to TRBD1. The CDR3 is 15 residues long. Germline V gene data show CDR1 as LNHNV and CDR2 as YYDKDF (reference sequence). Unmatched junction bases numbered 2, after V lost 1 base and J lost 2 bases.

The chain combines TRBV2 with TRBJ2-1, with TRBD2 matching over 10 bases. Germline trimming cut 6 bases from V and 9 bases from J; bases unmatched to any gene: 11. CDR1 is SNHLY, CDR2 FYNNEI, per germline. The CDR3 length is 15 residues. CDR3 DNA sequence: TGTGCCAGCAGCGCAAGGACACTAGCGGGATCTGAGCAGTTCTTC. This sequence encodes CASSARTLAGSEQFF.

The CDR3 DNA sequence: TGTGCCAGCAGCCCGGGAATCACAGATACGCAGTATTTT. Translation gives CASSPGITDTQYF. This chain links TRBV11-2 with TRBJ2-3; D may be TRBD2 (5 bases). V dropped 5 bases and J dropped 2 bases, with 8 bases sitting between them. The CDR3 covers 13 residues. Germline loops: CDR1 SGHAT, CDR2 FQNNGV.

This chain connects TRBV10-3 to TRBJ1-1; D is unclear. V shed 6 bases and J shed 7 bases, with 9 bases lying between them. Germline values: CDR1 ENHRY, CDR2 SYGVKD. The CDR3 sequence is 11 residues long. The CDR3 loop reads CAISGNFEAFF. DNA of the CDR3: TGTGCCATCAGCGGGAATTTTGAAGCTTTCTTT.

This sequence joins TRBV19 and TRBJ1-1; D ambiguous. CDR1 is LNHDA, CDR2 SQIVND, per germline (reference sequence). This CDR3 region has 12 residues. V lost 3 bases, J lost 3 bases, and 5 bases lay in between. The CDR3: CASSIFDTEAFF. CDR3 in DNA: TGTGCCAGTAGTATCTTCGACACTGAAGCTTTCTTT.

V is TRBV29-1 and J is TRBJ2-7; weak D call: TRBD2 (6 bases). CDR3 length: 13 residues. Germline assignment: CDR1 SQVTM and CDR2 ANQGSEA. Trimming pared 2 bases from V and 5 bases from J, leaving 13 bases between. The CDR3 DNA is TGCAGCGTTGAAAAGGGAGGATTGGACGAGCAGTACTTC. Translated, it gives CSVEKGGLDEQYF.

This chain links TRBV19 with TRBJ1-1; 10 nucleotides align to TRBD1. Germline V gene data show CDR1 as LNHDA and CDR2 as SQIVND (reference sequence). The CDR3 has 15 residues. Trimming took 5 bases from V and 1 from J; bases not matched to a gene: 4. CDR3 protein: CASSLDRGRNTEAFF. DNA of the CDR3: TGTGCCAGTAGTTTGGACAGGGGGAGGAACACTGAAGCTTTCTTT.

The chain uses TRBV5-1 and TRBJ1-2; 7 nucleotides agree with TRBD1. CDR1 is SGHRS and CDR2 is YFSETQ in the germline V gene. This CDR3 contains 17 residues. V lost 0 bases and J lost 7; bases outside the gene matches: 15. As DNA, the CDR3 is TGCGCCAGCAGCTTGGTGAGCCGAGGGACAGACGCCTTTGGCTACACCTTC. Translated: CASSLVSRGTDAFGYTF. Variable domain in full (rest from reference TRBV5-1 and TRBJ1-2): KAGVTQTPRYLIKTRGQQVTLSCSPISGHRSVSWYQQTPGQGLQFLFEYFSETQRNKGNFPGRFSGRQFSNSRSEMNVSTLELGDSALYLCASSLVSRGTDAFGYTFGSGTRLTVV.